Listed here is a single TCR beta chain. Assay used: immunoSEQ multiplex PCR; TCRdb lists only in-frame clones, some missing. The table shows approximately 83,000 clones, with roughly 93% occurring only once. The CDR3 extends over 14 amino acids. The V and J ends lost 4 bases and 2 bases, in that order; junction bases with no gene match: 2. Germline assignment: CDR1 WNHNN and CDR2 SYGVQD (reference sequence). This sample was included in a study of control samples from healthy donors and cancer patients. This receptor was obtained from a woman in her 30s in good health. This chain uses TRBV10-1 with TRBJ1-3; TRBD1 matches 7 bases. Sequencing was done on a sample of blood. The chain's CDR3 is CASSGTGPGNTIYF. The DNA for the CDR3 is TGCGCCAGCAGTGGGACAGGTCCTGGAAACACCATATATTTT.